Described below is a single T cell receptor (beta chain) sequence and its context. TCRdb re-called the 5' RACE reads with MiXCR, one entry per CDR3 protein. This table has 280,000 or so distinct CDR3 sequences, 8% to 9% appearing once. These data originate in a study of identical twins. With 4 bases clipped from V and 4 bases from J, the junction kept 7 bases outside the gene matches. The length of the CDR3 is 16 residues. In germline, CDR1 is DFQATT, CDR2 SNEGSKA (reference sequence). This same sample was also part of a study on yellow fever vaccine responses in identical twins.

This clonotype was obtained from a woman aged 18-30 years in good health. The sequencing input was memory (CD45RO+) T cells sorted from blood. V usage is TRBV20-1 and J usage is TRBJ1-4, with 12 nucleotides matching TRBD1. CDR3 bases: TGCAGTGCTACCCGGGACAGGGGGCTCAATAATGAAAAACTGTTTTTT. It encodes CSATRDRGLNNEKLFF.